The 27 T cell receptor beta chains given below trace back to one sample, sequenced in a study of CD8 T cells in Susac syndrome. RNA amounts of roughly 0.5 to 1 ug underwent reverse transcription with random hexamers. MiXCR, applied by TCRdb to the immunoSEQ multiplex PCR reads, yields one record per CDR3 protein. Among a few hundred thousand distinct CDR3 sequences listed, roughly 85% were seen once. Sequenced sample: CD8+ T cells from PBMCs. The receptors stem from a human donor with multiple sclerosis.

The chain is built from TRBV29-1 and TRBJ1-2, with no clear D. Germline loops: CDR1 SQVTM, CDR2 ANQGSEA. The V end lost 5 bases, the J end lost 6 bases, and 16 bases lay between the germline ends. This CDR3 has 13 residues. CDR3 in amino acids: CSVRPTATHGYTF. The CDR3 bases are TGCAGCGTTCGACCTACAGCTACTCATGGCTACACCTTC. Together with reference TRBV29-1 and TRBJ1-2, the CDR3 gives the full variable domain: SAVISQKPSRDICQRGTSLTIQCQVDSQVTMMFWYRQQPGQSLTLIATANQGSEATYESGFVIDKFPISRPNLTFSTLTVSNMSPEDSSIYLCSVRPTATHGYTFGSGTRLTVV.

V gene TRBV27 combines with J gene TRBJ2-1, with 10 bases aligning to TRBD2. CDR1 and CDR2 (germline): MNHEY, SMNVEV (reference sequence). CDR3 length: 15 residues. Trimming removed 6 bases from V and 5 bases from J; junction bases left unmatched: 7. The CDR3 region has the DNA TGTGCCAGCAGAATAGGACTAGCGGCGAACAATGAGCAGTTCTTC. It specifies CASRIGLAANNEQFF.

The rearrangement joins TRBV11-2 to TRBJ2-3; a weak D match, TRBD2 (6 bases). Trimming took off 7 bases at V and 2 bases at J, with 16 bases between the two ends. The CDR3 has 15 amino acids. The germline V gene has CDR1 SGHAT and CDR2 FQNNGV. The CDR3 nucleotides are TGTGCCAGCACTCTAAGCGGGCCCCACACAGATACGCAGTATTTT. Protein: CASTLSGPHTDTQYF.

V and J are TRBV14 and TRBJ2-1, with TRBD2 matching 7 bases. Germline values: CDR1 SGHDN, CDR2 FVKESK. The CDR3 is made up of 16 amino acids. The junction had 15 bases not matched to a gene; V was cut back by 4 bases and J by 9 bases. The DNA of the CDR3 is TGTGCCAGCAGCCGACCTTGGGGCGGGAGCCCGACTGAGCAGTTCTTC. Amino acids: CASSRPWGGSPTEQFF.

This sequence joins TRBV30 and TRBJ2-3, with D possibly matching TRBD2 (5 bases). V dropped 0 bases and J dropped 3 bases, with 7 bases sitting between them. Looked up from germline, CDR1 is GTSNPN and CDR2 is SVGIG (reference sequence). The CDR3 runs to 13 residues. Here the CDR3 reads CAWSVLETDTQYF. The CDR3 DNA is TGTGCCTGGAGTGTACTAGAAACAGATACGCAGTATTTT. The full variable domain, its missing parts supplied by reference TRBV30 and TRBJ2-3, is SQTIHQWPATLVQPVGSPLSLECTVEGTSNPNLYWYRQAAGRGLQLLFYSVGIGQISSEVPQNLSASRPQDRQFILSSKKLLLSDSGFYLCAWSVLETDTQYFGPGTRLTVL.

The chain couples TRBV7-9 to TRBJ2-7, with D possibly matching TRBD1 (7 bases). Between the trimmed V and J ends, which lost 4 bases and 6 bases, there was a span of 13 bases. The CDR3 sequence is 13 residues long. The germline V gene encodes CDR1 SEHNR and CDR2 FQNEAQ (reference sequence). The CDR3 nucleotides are TGTGCCAGCAGCTCTACAGGGGAGGTCGAGCAGTACTTC. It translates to CASSSTGEVEQYF.

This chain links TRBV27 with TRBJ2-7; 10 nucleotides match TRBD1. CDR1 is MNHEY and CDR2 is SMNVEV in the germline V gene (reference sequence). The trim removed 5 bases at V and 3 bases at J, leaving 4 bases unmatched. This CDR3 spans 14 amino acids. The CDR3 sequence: CASSQRDRGYEQYF. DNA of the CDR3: TGTGCCAGCAGTCAACGGGACAGGGGCTACGAGCAGTACTTC.

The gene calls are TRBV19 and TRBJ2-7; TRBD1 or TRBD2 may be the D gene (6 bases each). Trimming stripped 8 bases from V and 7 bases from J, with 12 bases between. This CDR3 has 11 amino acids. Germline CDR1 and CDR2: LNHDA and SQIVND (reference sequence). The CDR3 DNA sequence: TGTGCCAGTTTCGAAGGGGGGGAGCAGTACTTC. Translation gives CASFEGGEQYF. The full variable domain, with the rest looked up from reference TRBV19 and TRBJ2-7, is DGGITQSPKYLFRKEGQNVTLSCEQNLNHDAMYWYRQDPGQGLRLIYYSQIVNDFQKGDIAEGYSVSREKKESFPLTVTSAQKNPTAFYLCASFEGGEQYFGPGTRLTVT.

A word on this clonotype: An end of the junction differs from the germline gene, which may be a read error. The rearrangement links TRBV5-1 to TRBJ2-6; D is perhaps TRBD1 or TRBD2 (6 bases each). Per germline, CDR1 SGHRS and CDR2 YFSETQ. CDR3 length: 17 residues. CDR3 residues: CASSLGQRDSGANVLTF. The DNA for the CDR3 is TGCGCCAGCAGCTTAGGACAGAGGGACTCTGGGGCAAACGTCCTGACTTTC.

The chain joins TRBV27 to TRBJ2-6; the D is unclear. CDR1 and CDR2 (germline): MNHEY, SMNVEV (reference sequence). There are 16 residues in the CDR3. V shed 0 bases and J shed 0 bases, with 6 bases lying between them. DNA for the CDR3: TGTGCCAGCAGTTTATCGAGTCGCTCTGGGGCCAACGTCCTGACTTTC. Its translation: CASSLSSRSGANVLTF.

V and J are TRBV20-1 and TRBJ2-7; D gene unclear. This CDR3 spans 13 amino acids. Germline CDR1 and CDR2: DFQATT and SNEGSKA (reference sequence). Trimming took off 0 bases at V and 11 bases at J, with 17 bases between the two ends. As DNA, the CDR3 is TGCAGTGCTAGAGAAGACCCCAAGTTGGTGGAGTACTTC. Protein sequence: CSAREDPKLVEYF.

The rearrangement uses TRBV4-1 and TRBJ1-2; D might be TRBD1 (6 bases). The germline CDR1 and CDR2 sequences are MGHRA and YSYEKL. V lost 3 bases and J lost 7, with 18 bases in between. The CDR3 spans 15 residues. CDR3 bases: TGCGCCAGCAGCCAGATCGGACAGCAAGGGGGTGGCTACACCTTC. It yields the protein CASSQIGQQGGGYTF.

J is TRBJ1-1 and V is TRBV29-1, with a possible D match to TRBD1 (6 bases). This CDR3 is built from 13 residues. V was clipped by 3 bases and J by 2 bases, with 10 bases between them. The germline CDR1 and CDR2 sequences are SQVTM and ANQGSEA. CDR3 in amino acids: CSVDRGGNTEAFF. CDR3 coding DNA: TGCAGCGTTGATAGAGGGGGAAACACTGAAGCTTTCTTT.

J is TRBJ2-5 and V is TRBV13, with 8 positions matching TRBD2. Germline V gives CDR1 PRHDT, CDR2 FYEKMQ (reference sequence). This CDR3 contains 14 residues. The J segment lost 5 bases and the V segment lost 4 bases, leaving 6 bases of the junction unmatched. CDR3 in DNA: TGTGCCAGCAGCTCCCGGGGGGGACGCGAGACCCAGTACTTC. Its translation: CASSSRGGRETQYF.

CDR3 residues: CSVRERGDTQYF. CDR3 in DNA: TGCAGTGTTCGCGAACGGGGAGATACGCAGTATTTT. The genes are TRBV20-1 and TRBJ2-3; a weak D match, TRBD2 (5 bases). There are 12 residues in the CDR3. Germline V gene sequence: CDR1 DFQATT, CDR2 SNEGSKA (reference sequence). Trimming shortened V by 7 bases and J by 5 bases, and 13 bases separated the two germline ends.

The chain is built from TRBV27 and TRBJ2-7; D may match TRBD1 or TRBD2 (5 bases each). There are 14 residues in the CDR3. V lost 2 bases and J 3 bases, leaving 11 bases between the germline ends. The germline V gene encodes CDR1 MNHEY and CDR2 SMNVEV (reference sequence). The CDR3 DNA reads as TGTGCCAGCAGTTTAGGGGACGGTGGCTACGAGCAGTACTTC. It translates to CASSLGDGGYEQYF.

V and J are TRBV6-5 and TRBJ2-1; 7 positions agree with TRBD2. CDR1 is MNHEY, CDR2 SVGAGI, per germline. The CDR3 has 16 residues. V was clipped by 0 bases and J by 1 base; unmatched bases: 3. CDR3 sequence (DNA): TGTGCCAGCAGTTACTCGGGCGGGGGTTCCTACAATGAGCAGTTCTTC. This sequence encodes CASSYSGGGSYNEQFF.

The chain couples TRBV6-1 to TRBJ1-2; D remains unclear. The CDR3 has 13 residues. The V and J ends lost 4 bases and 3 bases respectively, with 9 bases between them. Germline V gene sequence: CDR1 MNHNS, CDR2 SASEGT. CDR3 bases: TGTGCCAGCAGTGCGGAGACCTACTATGGCTACACCTTC. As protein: CASSAETYYGYTF.

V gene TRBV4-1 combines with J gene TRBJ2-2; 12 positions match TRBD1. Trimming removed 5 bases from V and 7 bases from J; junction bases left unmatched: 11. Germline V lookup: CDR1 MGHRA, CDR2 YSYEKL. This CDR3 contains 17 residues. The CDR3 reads CASSVQGTGGAGGELFF. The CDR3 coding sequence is TGCGCCAGCAGCGTACAAGGGACAGGGGGCGCAGGCGGGGAGCTGTTTTTT.

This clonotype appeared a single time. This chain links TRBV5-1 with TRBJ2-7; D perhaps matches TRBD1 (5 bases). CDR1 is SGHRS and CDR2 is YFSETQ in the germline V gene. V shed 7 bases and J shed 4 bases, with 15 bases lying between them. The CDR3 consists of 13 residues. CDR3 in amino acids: CASGEGVGYEQYF. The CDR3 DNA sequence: TGCGCCAGCGGGGAAGGGGTTGGGTACGAGCAGTACTTC.

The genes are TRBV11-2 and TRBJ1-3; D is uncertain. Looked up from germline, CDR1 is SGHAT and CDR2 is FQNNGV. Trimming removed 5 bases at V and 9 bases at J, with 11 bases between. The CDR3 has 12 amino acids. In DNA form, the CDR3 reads TGTGCCAGCAGCCGCGATGGCAGCACCATATATTTT. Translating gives CASSRDGSTIYF.

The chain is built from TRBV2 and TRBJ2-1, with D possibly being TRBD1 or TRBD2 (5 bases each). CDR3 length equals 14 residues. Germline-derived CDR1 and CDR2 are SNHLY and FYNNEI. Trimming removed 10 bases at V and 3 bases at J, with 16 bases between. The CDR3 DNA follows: TGTGCCATAGGGGACGAGAGTTACTACAATGAGCAGTTCTTC. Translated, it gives CAIGDESYYNEQFF.

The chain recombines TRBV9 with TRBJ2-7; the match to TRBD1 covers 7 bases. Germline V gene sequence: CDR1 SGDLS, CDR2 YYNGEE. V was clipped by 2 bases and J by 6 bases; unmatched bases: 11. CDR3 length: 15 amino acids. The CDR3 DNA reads TGTGCCAGCAGCGTCACAGGGGAAAGGGGCGGCGAGCAGTACTTC. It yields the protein CASSVTGERGGEQYF.

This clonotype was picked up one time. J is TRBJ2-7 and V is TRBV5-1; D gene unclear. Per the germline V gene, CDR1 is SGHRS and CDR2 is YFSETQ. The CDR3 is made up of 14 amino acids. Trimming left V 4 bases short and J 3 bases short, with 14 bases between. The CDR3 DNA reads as TGCGCCAGCAGCCTGGTCTCTAATGTCTACGAGCAGTACTTC. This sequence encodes CASSLVSNVYEQYF.

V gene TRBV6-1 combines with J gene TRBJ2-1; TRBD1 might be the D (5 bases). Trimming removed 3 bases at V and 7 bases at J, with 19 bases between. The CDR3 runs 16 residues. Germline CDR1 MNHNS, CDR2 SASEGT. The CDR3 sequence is CASSELLRDERNEQFF. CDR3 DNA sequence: TGTGCCAGCAGTGAGTTACTCAGGGATGAAAGGAATGAGCAGTTCTTC.

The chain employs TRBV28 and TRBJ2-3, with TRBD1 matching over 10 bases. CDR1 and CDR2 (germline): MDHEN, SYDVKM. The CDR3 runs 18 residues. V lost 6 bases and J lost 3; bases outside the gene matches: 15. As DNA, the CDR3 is TGTGCCAGCAGATCAACCGAGGGACAGGGGCCACCTACAGATACGCAGTATTTT. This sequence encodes CASRSTEGQGPPTDTQYF.

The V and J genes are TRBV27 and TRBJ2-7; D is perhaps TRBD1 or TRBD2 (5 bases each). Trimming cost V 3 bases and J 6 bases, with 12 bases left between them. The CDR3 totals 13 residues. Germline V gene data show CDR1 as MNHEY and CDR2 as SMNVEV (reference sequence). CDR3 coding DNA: TGTGCCAGCAGTTTCGGGACCTTCCGCGAGCAGTACTTC. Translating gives CASSFGTFREQYF.